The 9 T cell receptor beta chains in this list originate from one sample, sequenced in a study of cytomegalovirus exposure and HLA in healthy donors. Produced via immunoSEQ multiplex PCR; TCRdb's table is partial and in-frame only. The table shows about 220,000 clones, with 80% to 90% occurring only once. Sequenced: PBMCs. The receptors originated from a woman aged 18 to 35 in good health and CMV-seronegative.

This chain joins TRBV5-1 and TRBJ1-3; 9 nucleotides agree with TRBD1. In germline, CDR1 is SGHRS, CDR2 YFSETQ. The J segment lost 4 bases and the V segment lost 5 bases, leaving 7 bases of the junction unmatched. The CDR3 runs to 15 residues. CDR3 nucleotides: TGCGCCAGCAGAGGGACAGGGTCCGTCGGAAACACCATATATTTT. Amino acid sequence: CASRGTGSVGNTIYF.

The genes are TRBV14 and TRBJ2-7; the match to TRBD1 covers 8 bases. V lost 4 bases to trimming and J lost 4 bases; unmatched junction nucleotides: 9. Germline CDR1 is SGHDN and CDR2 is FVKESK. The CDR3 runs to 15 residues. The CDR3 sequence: CASSLNRDRHYEQYF. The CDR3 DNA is TGTGCCAGCAGCCTGAACCGGGACAGGCATTACGAGCAGTACTTC.

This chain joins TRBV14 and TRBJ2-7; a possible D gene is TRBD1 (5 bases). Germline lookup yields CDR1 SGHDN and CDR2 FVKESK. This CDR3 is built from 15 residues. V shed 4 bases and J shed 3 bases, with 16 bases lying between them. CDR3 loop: CASSRDRTLYYEQYF. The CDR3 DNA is TGTGCCAGCAGCCGTGACAGAACCTTATACTACGAGCAGTACTTC.

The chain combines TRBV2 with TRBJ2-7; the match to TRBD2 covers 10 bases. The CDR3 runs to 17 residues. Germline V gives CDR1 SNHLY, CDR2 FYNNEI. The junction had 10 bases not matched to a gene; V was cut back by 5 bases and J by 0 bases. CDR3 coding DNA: TGTGCCAGCAGTCCTCGTCTAGCGGGAGCCCCCTCCTACGAGCAGTACTTC. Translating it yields CASSPRLAGAPSYEQYF. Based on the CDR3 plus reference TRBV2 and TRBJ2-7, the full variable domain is EPEVTQTPSHQVTQMGQEVILRCVPISNHLYFYWYRQILGQKVEFLVSFYNNEISEKSEIFDDQFSVERPDGSNFTLKIRSTKLEDSAMYFCASSPRLAGAPSYEQYFGPGTRLTVT.

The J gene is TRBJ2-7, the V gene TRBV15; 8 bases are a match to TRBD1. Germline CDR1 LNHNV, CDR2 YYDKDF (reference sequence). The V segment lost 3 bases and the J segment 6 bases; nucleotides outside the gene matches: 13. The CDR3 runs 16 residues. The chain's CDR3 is CATSRIAGGAKGEQYF. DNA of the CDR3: TGTGCCACCAGCAGGATCGCAGGGGGCGCGAAGGGCGAGCAGTACTTC.

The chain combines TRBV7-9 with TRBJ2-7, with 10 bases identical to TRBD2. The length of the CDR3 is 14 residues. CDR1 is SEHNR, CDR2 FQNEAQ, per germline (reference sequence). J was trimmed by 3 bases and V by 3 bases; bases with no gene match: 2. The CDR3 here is CASSFSSGGYEQYF. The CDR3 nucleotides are TGTGCCAGCAGCTTTTCTAGCGGGGGCTACGAGCAGTACTTC. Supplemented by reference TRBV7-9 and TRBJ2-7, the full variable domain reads DTGVSQNPRHKITKRGQNVTFRCDPISEHNRLYWYRQTLGQGPEFLTYFQNEAQLEKSRLLSDRFSAERPKGSFSTLEIQRTEQGDSAMYLCASSFSSGGYEQYFGPGTRLTVT.

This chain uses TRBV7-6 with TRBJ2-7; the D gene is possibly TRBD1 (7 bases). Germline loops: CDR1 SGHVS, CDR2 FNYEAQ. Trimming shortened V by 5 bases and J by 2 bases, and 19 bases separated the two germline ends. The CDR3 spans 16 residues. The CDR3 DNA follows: TGTGCCAGCAGCCCTCTGGAGGGGGACAGAACCTACGAGCAGTACTTC. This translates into CASSPLEGDRTYEQYF.

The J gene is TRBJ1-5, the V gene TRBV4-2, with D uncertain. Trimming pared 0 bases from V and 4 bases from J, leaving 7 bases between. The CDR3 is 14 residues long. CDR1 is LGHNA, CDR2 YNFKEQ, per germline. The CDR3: CASSQDMENQPQHF. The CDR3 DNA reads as TGTGCCAGCAGCCAAGATATGGAGAATCAGCCCCAGCATTTT.

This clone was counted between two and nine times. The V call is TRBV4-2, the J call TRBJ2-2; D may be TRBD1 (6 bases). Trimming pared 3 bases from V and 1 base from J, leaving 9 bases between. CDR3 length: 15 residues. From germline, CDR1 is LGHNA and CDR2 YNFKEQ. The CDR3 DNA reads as TGTGCCAGCAGCCAGAGGGGACAGAACACCGGGGAGCTGTTTTTT. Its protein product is CASSQRGQNTGELFF.